Sequencing of this T cell receptor beta chain was carried out in a study of cytomegalovirus exposure and HLA in healthy donors. Profiled with immunoSEQ multiplex PCR; TCRdb holds only in-frame clones, not every one. This table has over 200,000 clones, roughly 85% appearing once. The germline V gene has CDR1 MNHEY and CDR2 SMNVEV (reference sequence). The germline V and J ends were trimmed by 5 bases and 7 bases, with 17 bases remaining between them. The CDR3 has 15 residues. The clonotype was recovered from a woman under 30 in good health and CMV-seronegative. This rearrangement joins TRBV27 to TRBJ1-4; no clear D. Input material: PBMCs. The CDR3 region has the DNA TGTGCCAGCAGTAAGGGTCATCTAGGTATTGAAAAACTGTTTTTT. It codes for CASSKGHLGIEKLFF. Variable domain in full (rest from reference TRBV27 and TRBJ1-4): EAQVTQNPRYLITVTGKKLTVTCSQNMNHEYMSWYRQDPGLGLRQIYYSMNVEVTDKGDVPEGYKVSRKEKRNFPLILESPSPNQTSLYFCASSKGHLGIEKLFFGSGTQLSVL.